This T cell receptor (beta chain) was sequenced during a study of a mutant IDH1 vaccine in newly diagnosed glioma (dated by TCRdb to the early 2020s). For context, the study as a whole: Vaccination was initiated 4-6 weeks after radiotherapy alone, or concurrently with temozolomide cycles in the chemotherapy-containing groups. Peripheral blood samples were drawn at six visits, namely V03 (baseline), V05, V07, V10, V12 and V13. Prior to enrollment, patients had been given standard therapy consisting of radiotherapy alone, temozolomide alone, or radiochemotherapy with temozolomide, with the combination given to most patients. For exploratory analyses, roughly 25 treated patients had longitudinal TCRB deep sequencing done wherever samples were available. The week-35 safety follow-up was designated visit V12, and the week-47 end of study was designated visit V13. Of the roughly 32 treated patients, approximately 60% were male and approximately 40% were female, and a mean age of 40.4 years was recorded. Study-level results and caveats: Across multiple MHC alleles, vaccine-induced immune responses were seen in around 93% of patients. Availability determined which PBMC samples were chosen for TCRB deep sequencing. The authors stated that sample limitations prevented analyses of patient blood samples from being reproduced. Changes in the top peripheral T cell clonotypes picked up by TCRB sequencing did not appear to be linked to pseudoprogression.

The time point label of this sample denotes: week 35, safety follow-up. A 20-mer mutant IDH1 peptide at 300 micrograms in Montanide made up each vaccine dose, which was injected subcutaneously together with topical imiquimod. Patients were given eight vaccinations, in weeks 1, 3, 5, 7, 11, 15, 19 and 23, which matched visits V03 through V10. Newly diagnosed WHO grade 3 or 4 IDH1-mutant astrocytomas showing loss of nuclear ATRX were present in the donors. The samples were drawn from NOA16, a multicentre, single-arm, open-label phase I trial in Germany that tested a mutant IDH1 peptide vaccine in humans for the first time. The DNeasy Blood and Tissue Kit was used to extract genomic DNA from EDTA blood for TCRB sequencing. The library was prepared using the immunoSEQ multiplex PCR assay. Rearranged TCR beta chain sequences were amplified using the hsTCRB Kit according to the manufacturer's protocol. TCRB libraries were sequenced on an Illumina MiSeq. On the study's bioinformatics: The proprietary platform of the kit vendor was used for demultiplexing, trimming and gene mapping. What TCRdb holds here is the immuneACCESS table cut down to in-frame rearrangements. Part of the clones is not present; checked against another copy, under half of the missing clones reflect an unresolved V gene, and the others are unexplained. The DNA was the basis for D and trimming; V, J and clone size are from that table. For this sample there are just under 70,000 clones; 80% to 85% appear just once. Jointly, the top ten make up about 12% of the sample.

The CDR3 holds 15 amino acids from the cysteine to the phenylalanine. The sequence is cut down to CDR3 DNA, 45 bases in frame from base 1. Based on the germline V gene, the CDR1 and CDR2 sequences are MNHNS and SASEGT. Unmatched junction bases come to 10, with V trimmed by 2 bases and J by 8 bases. Remarks on this clone: Its target antigen remains unknown. Base qualities are not recorded, but no much larger clone differs from it by a single base.

The chain is made from TRBV6-1 and TRBJ1-2, with TRBD1 identical over 8 junction bases. The sequencing here drew on PBMCs, taken from a glioma patient whose treatment included an IDH1 peptide vaccine. The TCR was taken from a man younger than 35 with glioma. The sequenced DNA: TGTGCCAGCAGTGAACTCGGACAGGGAAGGTACGGCTACACCTTC. Translated, this is CASSELGQGRYGYTF.